This is a list of T cell receptor beta chains from one sample in a study of OX40 agonist ivuxolimab in advanced cancers. The table came from immunoSEQ multiplex PCR; TCRdb's copy has only in-frame clones and leaves some out. The table records approximately 58,000 clones, around 80% of them present only once. The sample consisted of CD4+ or CD8+ T cells sorted from blood, taken in a trial of the OX40 agonist ivuxolimab. The source is an adult with an advanced solid tumor such as melanoma, head and neck, liver or kidney cancer. Both conserved end residues are part of each CDR3. The D gene is left open where the match is weak. The size of a clone is reported for some rows only, either as once, few or many, or as a class for expanded clones.

clone size | J gene | V gene | D gene | CDR3 protein | CDR3 DNA
. | TRBJ2-7 | TRBV11-2 | TRBD1 | CASSPTGTGGEQYF | TGTGCCAGCAGCCCAACCGGGACAGGGGGCGAGCAGTACTTC
. | TRBJ2-7 | TRBV7-8 | TRBD2 | CASSSTGRGSRDEQYF | TGTGCCAGCAGCTCCACGGGGCGGGGGTCCCGGGACGAGCAGTACTTC
. | TRBJ1-2 | TRBV6-5 | . | CASSYLGRGAGYGYTF | TGTGCCAGCAGTTACCTGGGTCGGGGGGCGGGCTATGGCTACACCTTC
. | TRBJ2-3 | TRBV25-1 | TRBD1 | CASRTGGYTQYF | TGTGCCAGCAGAACAGGGGGATATACGCAGTATTTT
few | TRBJ1-1 | TRBV9 | . | CASSGQGLEGNTEAFF | TGTGCCAGCAGCGGGCAGGGTCTAGAGGGGAACACTGAAGCTTTCTTT
. | TRBJ2-3 | TRBV6-5 | TRBD1 | CASRWDSTDTQYF | TGTGCCAGCAGGTGGGACAGTACAGATACGCAGTATTTT
. | TRBJ1-2 | TRBV28 | TRBD1 | CASRPDRGLHYGYTF | TGTGCCAGCAGGCCCGACAGGGGGCTACACTATGGCTACACCTTC
. | TRBJ2-1 | TRBV5-1 | TRBD2 | CASSERTSGVNEQFF | TGCGCCAGCAGCGAAAGGACTAGCGGGGTCAATGAGCAGTTCTTC
. | TRBJ1-5 | TRBV19 | TRBD1 | CASSDTGGRQPQHF | TGTGCCAGTAGTGACACAGGGGGCAGACAGCCCCAGCATTTT
. | TRBJ1-2 | TRBV7-2 | TRBD1 | CASSYLQGPSYGYTF | TGTGCCAGCAGCTACCTACAGGGGCCGTCCTATGGCTACACCTTC
. | TRBJ2-7 | TRBV14 | . | CASSQGVGRTVLPYEQYF | TGTGCCAGCAGCCAAGGAGTGGGTCGAACCGTCCTTCCCTACGAGCAGTACTTC
. | TRBJ1-3 | TRBV29-1 | . | CSVQISGNTIYF | TGCAGCGTTCAGATATCTGGAAACACCATATATTTT
. | TRBJ2-7 | TRBV6-5 | . | CASSPPGLSYEQYF | TGTGCCAGCAGTCCGCCCGGACTCTCCTACGAGCAGTACTTC
. | TRBJ2-7 | TRBV27 | . | CASRPGGTTYEQYF | TGTGCCAGCAGGCCAGGAGGCACCACCTACGAGCAGTACTTC
. | TRBJ1-4 | TRBV4-2 | TRBD1 | CASSPRQGLDEKLFF | TGTGCCAGCAGCCCCCGACAGGGCCTAGATGAAAAACTGTTTTTT
few | TRBJ1-2 | TRBV6-1 | TRBD1 | CASSELPGQANYGYTF | TGTGCCAGCAGTGAGCTACCGGGACAGGCTAACTATGGCTACACCTTC
. | TRBJ2-1 | TRBV19 | . | CASSPNRGLYNEQFF | TGTGCCAGTAGTCCCAACAGGGGACTTTACAATGAGCAGTTCTTC
. | TRBJ2-1 | TRBV28 | . | CASSLLQGKQFF | TGTGCCAGCAGTCTCTTACAGGGTAAGCAGTTCTTC
. | TRBJ2-3 | TRBV4-2 | TRBD2 | CASSQQGLAGSTDTQYF | TGTGCCAGCAGCCAACAGGGACTAGCGGGCTCCACAGATACGCAGTATTTT
. | TRBJ2-1 | TRBV6-6 | . | CASSYVSNYEQFF | TGTGCCAGCAGTTACGTCAGCAACTATGAGCAGTTCTTC
. | TRBJ2-1 | TRBV7-2 | . | CASSLTYSNEQFF | TGTGCCAGCAGCTTAACCTACAGTAATGAGCAGTTCTTC
. | TRBJ2-1 | TRBV7-3 | . | CASSLSSGVDEQFF | TGTGCCAGCAGCTTAAGTTCTGGGGTAGATGAGCAGTTCTTC
. | TRBJ1-2 | TRBV28 | . | CASRDLGNYGYTF | TGTGCCAGCAGGGACCTGGGTAACTATGGCTACACCTTC
. | TRBJ1-1 | TRBV27 | TRBD1 | CASSPRTGVNTEAFF | TGTGCCAGCAGTCCCCGGACAGGGGTGAACACTGAAGCTTTCTTT
. | TRBJ1-4 | TRBV10-3 | . | CAISATALNPNEKLFF | TGTGCCATCAGTGCTACCGCTCTGAACCCTAATGAAAAACTGTTTTTT
. | TRBJ1-3 | TRBV19 | . | CASSLTGSSGNTIYF | TGTGCCAGTAGTCTTACAGGCTCCTCTGGAAACACCATATATTTT
. | TRBJ1-4 | TRBV19 | TRBD1 | CASSIGQGGNEKLFF | TGTGCCAGTAGTATCGGACAGGGGGGAAATGAAAAACTGTTTTTT
few | TRBJ2-7 | TRBV28 | . | CASSSVRGTEQYF | TGTGCCAGCAGTTCAGTCCGGGGGACCGAGCAGTACTTC
. | TRBJ1-1 | TRBV7-9 | . | CASSLQVMNTEAFF | TGTGCCAGCAGCTTACAGGTGATGAACACTGAAGCTTTCTTT
. | TRBJ1-1 | TRBV6-1 | . | CASNTYTEAFF | TGTGCCAGCAACACTTACACTGAAGCTTTCTTT
. | TRBJ1-1 | TRBV2 | . | CASSSQGGGNTEAFF | TGTGCCAGCAGTTCACAGGGTGGGGGGAACACTGAAGCTTTCTTT
once | TRBJ2-3 | TRBV9 | . | CASSVPGGGRSRHRYTDTQYF | TGTGCCAGCAGCGTCCCAGGGGGCGGGAGAAGTAGGCACCGATACACAGATACGCAGTATTTT
. | TRBJ2-7 | TRBV6-5 | TRBD1 | CASSYSGGDYEQYF | TGTGCCAGCAGTTACTCAGGGGGCGACTACGAGCAGTACTTC
. | TRBJ1-4 | TRBV18 | . | CASSRNSNEKLFF | TGTGCCAGCTCACGGAATAGTAATGAAAAACTGTTTTTT
. | TRBJ2-1 | TRBV7-8 | TRBD2 | CASSPRVAGVGVAYNEQFF | TGTGCCAGCAGCCCAAGGGTAGCGGGAGTGGGGGTAGCATACAATGAGCAGTTCTTC
. | TRBJ2-2 | TRBV15 | . | CATSREGVNTGELFF | TGTGCCACCAGCAGAGAGGGCGTTAACACCGGGGAGCTGTTTTTT
. | TRBJ1-5 | TRBV28 | . | CASSVPGSNQPQHF | TGTGCCAGCAGTGTTCCAGGAAGCAATCAGCCCCAGCATTTT
. | TRBJ1-5 | TRBV19 | . | CASSIRSGSGNQPQHF | TGTGCCAGTAGTATCCGATCGGGTTCGGGCAATCAGCCCCAGCATTTT
few | TRBJ1-2 | TRBV19 | TRBD1 | CASSLRQGLDGYTF | TGTGCCAGTAGTCTAAGACAGGGGTTGGACGGCTACACCTTC
. | TRBJ1-5 | TRBV6-6 | . | CASSYSMRLGNQPQHF | TGTGCCAGCAGTTACTCGATGAGACTGGGAAATCAGCCCCAGCATTTT